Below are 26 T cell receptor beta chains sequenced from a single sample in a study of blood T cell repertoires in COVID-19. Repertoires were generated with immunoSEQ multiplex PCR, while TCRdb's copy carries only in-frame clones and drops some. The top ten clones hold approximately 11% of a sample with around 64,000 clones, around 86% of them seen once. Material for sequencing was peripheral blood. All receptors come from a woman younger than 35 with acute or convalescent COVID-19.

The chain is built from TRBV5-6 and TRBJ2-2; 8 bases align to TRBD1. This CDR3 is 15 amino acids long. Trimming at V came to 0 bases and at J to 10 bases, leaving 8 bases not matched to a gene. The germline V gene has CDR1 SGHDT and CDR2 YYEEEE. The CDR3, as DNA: TGTGCCAGCAGCTTGGGAGTCAGGGGGCGCGAGGAGCTGTTTTTT. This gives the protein CASSLGVRGREELFF.

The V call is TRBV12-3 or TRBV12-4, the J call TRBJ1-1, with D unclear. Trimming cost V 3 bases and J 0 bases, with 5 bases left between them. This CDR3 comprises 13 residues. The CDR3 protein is CASSFNMNTEAFF. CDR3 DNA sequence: TGTGCCAGCAGTTTTAACATGAACACTGAAGCTTTCTTT.

The CDR3 here is CASSSTGTGYQPQHF. The CDR3 DNA reads TGTGCCAGCAGTAGTACCGGGACAGGGTATCAGCCCCAGCATTTT. The chain employs TRBV28 and TRBJ1-5; TRBD1 matches at 9 bases. This CDR3 comprises 15 residues. Unmatched junction bases numbered 7, after V lost 5 bases and J lost 5 bases. Germline V gives CDR1 MDHEN, CDR2 SYDVKM.

The CDR3 region is CATSYPGLGLEFF. For the CDR3, the DNA is TGTGCCACCAGCTACCCTGGACTGGGTTTGGAGTTCTTC. This rearrangement joins TRBV15 to TRBJ2-1, with D maybe TRBD2 (5 bases). This CDR3 has 13 amino acids. V lost 5 bases to trimming and J lost 14 bases, with 19 bases between them. Germline values: CDR1 LNHNV, CDR2 YYDKDF (reference sequence).

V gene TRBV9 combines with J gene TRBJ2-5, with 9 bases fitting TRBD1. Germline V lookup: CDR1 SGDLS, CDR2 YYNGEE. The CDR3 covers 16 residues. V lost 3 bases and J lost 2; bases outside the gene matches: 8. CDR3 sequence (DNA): TGTGCCAGCAGCGCCTTGGGCGGGACAGGGCAAGAGACCCAGTACTTC. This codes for CASSALGGTGQETQYF.

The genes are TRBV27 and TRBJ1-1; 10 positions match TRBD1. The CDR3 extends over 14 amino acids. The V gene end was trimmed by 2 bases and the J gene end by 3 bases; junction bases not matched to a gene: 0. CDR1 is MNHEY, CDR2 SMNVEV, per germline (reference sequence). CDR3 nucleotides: TGTGCCAGCAGTTTAGGGACAGGGGACACTGAAGCTTTCTTT. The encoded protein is CASSLGTGDTEAFF.

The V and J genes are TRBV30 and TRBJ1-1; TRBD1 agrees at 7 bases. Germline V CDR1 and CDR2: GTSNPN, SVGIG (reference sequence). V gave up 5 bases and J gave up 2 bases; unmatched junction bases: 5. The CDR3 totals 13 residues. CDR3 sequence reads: CAWQGQPNTEAFF. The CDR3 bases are TGTGCCTGGCAGGGACAGCCAAACACTGAAGCTTTCTTT.

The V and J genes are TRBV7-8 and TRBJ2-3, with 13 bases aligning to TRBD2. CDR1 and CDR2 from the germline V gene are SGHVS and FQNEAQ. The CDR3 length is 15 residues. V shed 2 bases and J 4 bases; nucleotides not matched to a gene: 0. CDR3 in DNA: TGTGCCAGCAGCTTAACTAGCGGGGGGGCAGATACGCAGTATTTT. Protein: CASSLTSGGADTQYF.

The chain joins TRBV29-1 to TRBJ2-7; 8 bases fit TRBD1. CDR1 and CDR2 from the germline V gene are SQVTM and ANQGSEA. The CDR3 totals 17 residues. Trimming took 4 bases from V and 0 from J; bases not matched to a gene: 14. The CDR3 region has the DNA TGCAGCGTTGCCGCAGGGATGGGGGACAGGAGCTCCTACGAGCAGTACTTC. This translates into CSVAAGMGDRSSYEQYF.

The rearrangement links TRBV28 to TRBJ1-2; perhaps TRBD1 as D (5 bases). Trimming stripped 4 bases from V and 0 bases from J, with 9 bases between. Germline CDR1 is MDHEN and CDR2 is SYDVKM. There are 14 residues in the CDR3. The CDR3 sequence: CASSWTPTNYGYTF. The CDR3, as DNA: TGTGCCAGCAGTTGGACACCTACTAACTATGGCTACACCTTC.

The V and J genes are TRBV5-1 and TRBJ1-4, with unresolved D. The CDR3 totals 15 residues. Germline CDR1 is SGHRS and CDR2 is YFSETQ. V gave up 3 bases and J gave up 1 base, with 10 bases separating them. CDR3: CASSYGRGTNEKLFF. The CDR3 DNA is TGCGCCAGCAGCTACGGACGGGGAACTAATGAAAAACTGTTTTTT.

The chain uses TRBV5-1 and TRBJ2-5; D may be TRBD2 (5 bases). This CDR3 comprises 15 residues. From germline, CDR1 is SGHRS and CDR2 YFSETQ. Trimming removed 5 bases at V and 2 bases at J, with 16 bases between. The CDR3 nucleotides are TGCGCCAGCAGTTTATCCGGGGTAGGGCAAGAGACCCAGTACTTC. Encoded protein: CASSLSGVGQETQYF.

The CDR3 reads CASSKVGTGAYEQYF. CDR3 DNA sequence: TGTGCCAGTAGTAAGGTCGGGACAGGAGCCTACGAGCAGTACTTC. The gene calls are TRBV19 and TRBJ2-7; 8 positions agree with TRBD1. Germline V lookup: CDR1 LNHDA, CDR2 SQIVND (reference sequence). The CDR3 consists of 15 residues. V trimming: 4 bases; J trimming: 2 bases; junction bases outside the gene matches: 7.

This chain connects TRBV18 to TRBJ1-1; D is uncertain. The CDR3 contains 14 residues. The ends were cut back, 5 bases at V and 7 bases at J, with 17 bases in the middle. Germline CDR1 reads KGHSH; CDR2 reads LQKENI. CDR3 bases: TGTGCCAGCTCAACTACACCCGTAGGTAATGAAGCTTTCTTT. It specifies CASSTTPVGNEAFF.

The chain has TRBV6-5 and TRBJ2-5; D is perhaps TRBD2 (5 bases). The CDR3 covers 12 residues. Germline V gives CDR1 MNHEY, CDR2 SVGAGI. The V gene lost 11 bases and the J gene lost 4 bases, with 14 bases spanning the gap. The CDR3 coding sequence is TGTGCCGCCAGTCCCGGAGGAGAGACCCAGTACTTC. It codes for CAASPGGETQYF.

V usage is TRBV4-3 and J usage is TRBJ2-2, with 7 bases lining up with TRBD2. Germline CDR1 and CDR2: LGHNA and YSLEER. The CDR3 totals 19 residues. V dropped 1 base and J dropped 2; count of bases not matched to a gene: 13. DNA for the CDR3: TGCGCCAGCAGCCAAGGGTTTAGCGGGCGTGGAGGTAACACCGGGGAGCTGTTTTTT. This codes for CASSQGFSGRGGNTGELFF.

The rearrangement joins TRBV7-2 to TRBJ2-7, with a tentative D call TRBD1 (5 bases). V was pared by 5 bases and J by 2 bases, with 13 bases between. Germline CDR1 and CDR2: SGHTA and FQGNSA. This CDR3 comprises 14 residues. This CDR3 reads CASSVTGQAYEQYF. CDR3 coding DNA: TGTGCCAGCAGCGTAACAGGTCAGGCCTACGAGCAGTACTTC.

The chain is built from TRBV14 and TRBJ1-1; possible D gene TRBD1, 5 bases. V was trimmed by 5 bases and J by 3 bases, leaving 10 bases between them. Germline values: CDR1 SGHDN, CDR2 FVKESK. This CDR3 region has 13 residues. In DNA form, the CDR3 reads TGTGCCAGCAGCTGGACATCGGACACTGAAGCTTTCTTT. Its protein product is CASSWTSDTEAFF.

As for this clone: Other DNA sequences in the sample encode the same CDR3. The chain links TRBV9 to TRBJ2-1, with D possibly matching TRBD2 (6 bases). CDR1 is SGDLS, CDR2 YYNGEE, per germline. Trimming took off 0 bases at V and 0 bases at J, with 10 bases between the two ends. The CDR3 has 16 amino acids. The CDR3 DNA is TGTGCCAGCAGCGTAGCTGCCGGGAGCTCCTACAATGAGCAGTTCTTC. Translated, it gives CASSVAAGSSYNEQFF.

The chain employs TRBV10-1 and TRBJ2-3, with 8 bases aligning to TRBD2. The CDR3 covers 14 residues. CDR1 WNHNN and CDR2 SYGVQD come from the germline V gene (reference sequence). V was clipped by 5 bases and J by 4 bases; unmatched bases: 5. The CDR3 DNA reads TGCGCCAGCAGTAAAGGACTAGCTCCAGATACGCAGTATTTT. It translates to CASSKGLAPDTQYF.

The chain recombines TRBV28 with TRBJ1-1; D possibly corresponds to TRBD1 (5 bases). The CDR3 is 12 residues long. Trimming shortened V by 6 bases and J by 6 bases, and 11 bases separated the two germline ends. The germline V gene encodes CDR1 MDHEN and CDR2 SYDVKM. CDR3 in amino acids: CASSQTAAEAFF. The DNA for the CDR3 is TGTGCCAGCAGCCAGACAGCTGCTGAAGCTTTCTTT.

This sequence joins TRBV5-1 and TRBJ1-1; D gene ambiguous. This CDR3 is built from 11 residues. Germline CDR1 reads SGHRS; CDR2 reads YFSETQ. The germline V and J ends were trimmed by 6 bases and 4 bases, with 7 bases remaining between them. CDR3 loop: CASTRGTEAFF. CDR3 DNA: TGCGCCAGCACCCGGGGCACTGAAGCTTTCTTT.

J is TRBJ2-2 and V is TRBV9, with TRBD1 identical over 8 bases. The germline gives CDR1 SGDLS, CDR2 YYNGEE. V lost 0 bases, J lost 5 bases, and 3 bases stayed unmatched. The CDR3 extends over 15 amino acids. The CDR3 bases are TGTGCCAGCAGCGTAGGGGGGACAGGAACCGGGGAGCTGTTTTTT. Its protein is CASSVGGTGTGELFF.

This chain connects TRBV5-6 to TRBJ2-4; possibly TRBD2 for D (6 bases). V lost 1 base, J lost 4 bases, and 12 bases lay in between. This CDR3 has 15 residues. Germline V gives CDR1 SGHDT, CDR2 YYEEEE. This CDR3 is CASSLRTSWKNIQYF. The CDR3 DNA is TGTGCCAGCAGCTTGCGAACTAGCTGGAAAAACATTCAGTACTTC.

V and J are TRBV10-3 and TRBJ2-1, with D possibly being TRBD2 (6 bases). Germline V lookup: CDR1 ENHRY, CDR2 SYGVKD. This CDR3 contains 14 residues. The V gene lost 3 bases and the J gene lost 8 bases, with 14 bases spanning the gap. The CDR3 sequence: CAISDGIRGYEQFF. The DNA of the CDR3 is TGTGCCATCAGTGACGGGATTCGGGGGTATGAGCAGTTCTTC.

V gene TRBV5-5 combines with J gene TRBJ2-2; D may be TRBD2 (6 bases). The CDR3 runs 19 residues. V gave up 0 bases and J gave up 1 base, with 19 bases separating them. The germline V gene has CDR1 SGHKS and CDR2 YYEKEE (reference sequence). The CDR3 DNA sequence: TGTGCCAGCAGCTTGGAAATGGGACTGACCCAGAAGAACACCGGGGAGCTGTTTTTT. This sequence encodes CASSLEMGLTQKNTGELFF.